This entry is about one T cell receptor beta chain. Its specificity is not known. This sample stems from a study of radiotherapy plus CTLA-4 blockade in lung cancer. Study-wide context: Disease control was achieved by around 30% of patients, and objective responses by about 17%. Points from the study as a whole: Blood-borne expansion of tumor-derived TCR clones followed radiotherapy plus ipilimumab.

Germline assignment: CDR1 SGHTA and CDR2 FQGTGA. With 2 bases removed from V and 13 bases from J, the gap between germline ends came to 15 bases. This CDR3 has 14 amino acids. Sequenced by immunoSEQ multiplex PCR; TCRdb stores in-frame clones only, minus some. The sample records approximately 90,000 clones, roughly 80% being singletons. With ipilimumab providing CTLA-4 blockade, focal radiation was administered to patients who had chemo-refractory metastatic non-small-cell lung cancer. The rearrangement links TRBV7-3 to TRBJ1-6; no clear D. This sample comprised peripheral blood, obtained from a patient treated with radiotherapy plus ipilimumab. This receptor was identified in a human donor with non-small cell lung cancer who had stable disease on radiotherapy plus ipilimumab. The CDR3 region is CASSLGQGMGPLHF. CDR3 DNA sequence: TGTGCCAGCAGCTTAGGTCAAGGGATGGGGCCCCTCCACTTT. Drawing the rest from reference TRBV7-3 and TRBJ1-6, the complete variable domain is GAGVSQTPSNKVTEKGKYVELRCDPISGHTALYWYRQSLGQGPEFLIYFQGTGAADDSGLPNDRFFAVRPEGSVSTLKIQRTERGDSAVYLCASSLGQGMGPLHFGNGTRLTVT.